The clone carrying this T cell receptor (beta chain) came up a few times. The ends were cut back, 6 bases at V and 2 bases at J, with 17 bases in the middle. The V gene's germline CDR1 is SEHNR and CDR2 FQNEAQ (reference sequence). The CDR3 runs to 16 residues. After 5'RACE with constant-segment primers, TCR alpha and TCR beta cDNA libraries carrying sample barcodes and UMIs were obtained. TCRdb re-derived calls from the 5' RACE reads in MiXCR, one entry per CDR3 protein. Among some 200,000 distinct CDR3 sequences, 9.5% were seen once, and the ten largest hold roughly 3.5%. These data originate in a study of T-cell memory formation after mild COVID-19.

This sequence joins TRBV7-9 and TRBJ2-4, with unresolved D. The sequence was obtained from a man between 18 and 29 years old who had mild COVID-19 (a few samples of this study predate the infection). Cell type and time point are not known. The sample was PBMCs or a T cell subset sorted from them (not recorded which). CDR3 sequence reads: CASSHARRLSKNIQYF. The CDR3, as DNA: TGTGCCAGCAGTCACGCCCGGCGGCTTTCCAAAAACATTCAGTACTTC.